This TCR beta chain appears in the sequencing data of a study of blood T cell repertoires in COVID-19 (dated by TCRdb to about 2020). Turning to the overall study: Samples covering the acute and convalescent phases of COVID-19 were provided by collaborators in the United States, Italy and Spain. The prospective study material was composed of cDNA or gDNA derived from T cells, B-cell-depleted T cells, or PBMCs. The dataset comprised deeply sampled blood TCRbeta repertoires from subjects exposed to, actively infected with, or recovered from COVID-19. The repertoires were released in a freely available public database intended as a resource for research on the immune response to SARS-CoV-2. The samples were drawn from two sources: the first 160 participants of the ongoing ImmuneRACE study, and 1,000 to 1,500 subjects contributed by 6 global collaborators. The sample metadata nearly always contained a de-identified subject ID, COVID-19 status, age in years and sex. Where HLA class I and class II types were available, the types were taken from metadata supplied by the sample provider, not from assay-based typing. The study at large found these results: The quantity of clinical and demographic metadata differed by source and by participant and was supplied without curation.

Points on this clone: The clone's antigen remains unknown. Qualities for individual bases were not recorded, and no much larger clone is one base off.

The cysteine opens and the phenylalanine closes a CDR3 of 13 amino acids. This entry keeps only the CDR3 DNA: 39 bases, framed from base 1. The germline V gene sets CDR1 to SGDLS and CDR2 to YYNGEE. Trimming at the junction amounts to 0 bases on V and 10 bases on J, and the germline ends lie 10 bases apart. Whole blood was collected in K2EDTA tubes by collaborating institutions according to the institutions' own protocols. For TCRbeta analysis, collaborators shipped samples in one of three forms: frozen whole blood, isolated PBMCs, or DNA extracted from either of those sample types. The immunoSEQ Assay, a bias-controlled multiplex PCR, was used to amplify TCRbeta CDR3 regions from genomic DNA. On the authors' methods: Within the assay, amplification of reference gene primers was used to estimate how many nucleated cells each sample contained. Sequence reads were collapsed and filtered to measure the absolute abundance of every unique TCRbeta CDR3 rearrangement. For each sample, productive Simpson clonality was calculated as the square root of Simpson's diversity index across productive rearrangements. TCRdb's version of the immuneACCESS table is confined to in-frame rearrangements and falls short of the full clone set. An unresolved V gene accounts for under half of the shortfall where checked; the remainder is of unknown origin. V, J and clone size were drawn from that table, and D and trimming were deduced from the DNA. Within this sample are some 180,000 clones, with about four fifths of them counted one time only. The ten largest clonotypes hold 11% of the sample.

Here the chain combines TRBV9 and TRBJ1-4; the D gene remains uncertain. The sequence was collected from a man aged 65-85 years with active or convalescent COVID-19. Sample: peripheral blood. CDR3 sequence: CASSVVGEGKLFF. The sequence in DNA is TGTGCCAGCAGCGTAGTCGGGGAGGGAAAACTGTTTTTT.